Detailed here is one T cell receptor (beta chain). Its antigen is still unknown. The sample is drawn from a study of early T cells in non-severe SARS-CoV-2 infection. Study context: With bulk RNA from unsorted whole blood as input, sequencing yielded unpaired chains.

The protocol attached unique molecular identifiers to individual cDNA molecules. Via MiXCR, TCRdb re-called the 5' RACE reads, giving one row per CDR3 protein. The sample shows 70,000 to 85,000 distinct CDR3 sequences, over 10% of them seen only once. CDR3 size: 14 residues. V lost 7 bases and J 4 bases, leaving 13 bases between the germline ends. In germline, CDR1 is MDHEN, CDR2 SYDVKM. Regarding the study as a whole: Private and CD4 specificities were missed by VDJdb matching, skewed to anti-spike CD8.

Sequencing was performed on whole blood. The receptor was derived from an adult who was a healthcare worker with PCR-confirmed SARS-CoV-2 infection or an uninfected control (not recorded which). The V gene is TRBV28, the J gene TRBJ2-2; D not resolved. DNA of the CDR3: TGTGCCAGCATAGGAAGCGTCCCCACCGGGGAGCTGTTTTTT. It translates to CASIGSVPTGELFF.